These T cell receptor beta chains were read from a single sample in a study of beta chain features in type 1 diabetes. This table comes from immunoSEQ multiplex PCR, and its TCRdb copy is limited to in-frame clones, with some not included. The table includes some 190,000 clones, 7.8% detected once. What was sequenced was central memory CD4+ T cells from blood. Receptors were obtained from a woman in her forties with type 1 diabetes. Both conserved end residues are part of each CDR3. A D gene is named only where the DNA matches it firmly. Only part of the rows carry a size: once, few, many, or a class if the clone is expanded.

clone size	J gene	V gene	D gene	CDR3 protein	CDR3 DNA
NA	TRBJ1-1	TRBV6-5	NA	CASTTLGVAEAFF	TGTGCCAGCACTACCTTGGGCGTGGCTGAAGCTTTCTTT
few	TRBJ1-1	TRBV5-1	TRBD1	CASSPQGEGTEAFF	TGCGCCAGCAGCCCACAGGGGGAGGGCACTGAAGCTTTCTTT
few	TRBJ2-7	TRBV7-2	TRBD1	CASSLDRDRGHEQYF	TGTGCCAGCAGCTTAGACCGGGACAGGGGACACGAGCAGTACTTC
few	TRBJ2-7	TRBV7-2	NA	CASSMGGYEQYF	TGTGCCAGCAGTATGGGGGGTTACGAGCAGTACTTC
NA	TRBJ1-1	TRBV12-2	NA	CASRLSKFKGVMNTEAFF	TGTGCAAGTCGTCTTAGTAAATTTAAGGGGGTGATGAACACTGAAGCTTTCTTT
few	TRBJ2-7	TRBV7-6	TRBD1	CASSLAGQGDYEQYF	TGTGCCAGCAGCTTAGCGGGACAGGGGGACTACGAGCAGTACTTC
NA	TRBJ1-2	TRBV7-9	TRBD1	CASSLAGGQAAVNYGYTF	TGTGCCAGCAGCTTAGCCGGGGGACAGGCAGCCGTAAACTATGGCTACACCTTC
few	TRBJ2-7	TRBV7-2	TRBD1	CASRRQGDSYEQYF	TGTGCCAGCAGGCGACAGGGAGACTCCTACGAGCAGTACTTC
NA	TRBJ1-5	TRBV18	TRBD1	CASSHGQGNQPQHF	TGTGCCAGCTCACATGGACAGGGTAATCAGCCCCAGCATTTT
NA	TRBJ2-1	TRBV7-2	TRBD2	CASSLAGTSVNRLFF	TGTGCCAGCAGCTTAGCGGGGACTAGCGTTAATCGGTTGTTCTTC
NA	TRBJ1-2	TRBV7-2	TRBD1	CASSRQGEGYTF	TGTGCCAGCAGTCGACAGGGGGAAGGCTACACCTTC
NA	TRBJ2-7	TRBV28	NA	CASIPSGSSYEQYF	TGTGCCAGCATCCCCAGCGGAAGCTCCTACGAGCAGTACTTC
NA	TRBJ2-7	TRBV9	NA	CASSPHEGSFYEQYF	TGTGCCAGCAGCCCACACGAGGGAAGCTTCTACGAGCAGTACTTC
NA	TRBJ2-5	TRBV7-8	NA	CASSLLDQETQYF	TGTGCCAGCAGCTTGCTAGATCAAGAGACCCAGTACTTC
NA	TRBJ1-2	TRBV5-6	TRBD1	CASSSGQGDGYTF	TGTGCCAGCAGCTCCGGACAGGGGGATGGCTACACCTTC
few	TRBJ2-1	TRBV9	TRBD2	CASSPSGLYNEQFF	TGTGCCAGCAGCCCTAGCGGACTGTACAATGAGCAGTTCTTC
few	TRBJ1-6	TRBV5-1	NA	CASSLEDSRKSPLHF	TGCGCCAGCAGCTTGGAGGACAGTCGGAAATCACCCCTCCACTTT
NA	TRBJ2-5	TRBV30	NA	CAFRGQETQYF	TGTGCCTTCCGGGGACAAGAGACCCAGTACTTC
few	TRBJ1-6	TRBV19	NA	CASRIGEESPLHF	TGTGCCAGTAGGATAGGTGAGGAATCACCCCTCCACTTT
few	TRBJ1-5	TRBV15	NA	CATSRDAIPSPQHF	TGTGCCACCAGCAGAGACGCGATCCCTTCGCCCCAGCATTTT
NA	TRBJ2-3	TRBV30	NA	CAWSQTRNTQYF	TGTGCCTGGAGCCAGACTAGGAATACGCAGTATTTT
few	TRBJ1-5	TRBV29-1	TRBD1	CSVGGTGSYSNQPQHF	TGCAGCGTTGGCGGGACAGGGAGTTATAGCAATCAGCCCCAGCATTTT
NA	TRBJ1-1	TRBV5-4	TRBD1	CASSSDREVEAFF	TGTGCCAGCAGCAGCGACAGGGAAGTTGAAGCTTTCTTT
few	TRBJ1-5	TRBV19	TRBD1	CASSIPGQGNLAQPQHF	TGTGCCAGTAGTATTCCGGGACAGGGCAACCTAGCACAGCCCCAGCATTTT
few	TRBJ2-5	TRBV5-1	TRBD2	CASSLASLGLAPGTQYF	TGCGCCAGCAGCTTGGCCAGTTTGGGACTAGCTCCAGGGACCCAGTACTTC
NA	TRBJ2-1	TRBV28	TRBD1	CASGSGTGRFNEQFF	TGTGCCAGCGGATCCGGGACAGGACGTTTTAATGAGCAGTTCTTC
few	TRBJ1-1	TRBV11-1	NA	CASSPLGRGWTEAFF	TGTGCCAGCAGCCCACTGGGAAGGGGGTGGACTGAAGCTTTCTTT
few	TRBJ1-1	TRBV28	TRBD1	CASRGQGNTEAFF	TGTGCCAGCAGGGGACAGGGGAACACTGAAGCTTTCTTT
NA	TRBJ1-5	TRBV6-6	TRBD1	CATWDSFSNQPQHF	TGTGCCACTTGGGACAGCTTTAGCAATCAGCCCCAGCATTTT
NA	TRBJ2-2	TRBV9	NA	CASSALQGVGELFF	TGTGCCAGCAGCGCCCTACAGGGAGTCGGGGAGCTGTTTTTT
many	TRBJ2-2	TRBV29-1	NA	CSVDRGGTGELFF	TGCAGCGTTGACCGAGGGGGCACCGGGGAGCTGTTTTTT
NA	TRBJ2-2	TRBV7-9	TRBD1	CASSLTGETGELFF	TGTGCCAGCAGCTTGACAGGGGAAACCGGGGAGCTGTTTTTT
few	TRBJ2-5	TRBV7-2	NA	CASSLNMGAQETQYF	TGTGCCAGCAGCTTAAATATGGGGGCGCAAGAGACCCAGTACTTC
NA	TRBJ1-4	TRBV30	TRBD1	CAWSGTGSPRNEKLFF	TGTGCCTGGAGTGGGACAGGCTCTCCACGGAATGAAAAACTGTTTTTT
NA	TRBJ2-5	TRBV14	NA	CASSQEGRVKTQYF	TGTGCCAGCAGCCAAGAGGGCAGGGTCAAGACCCAGTACTTC
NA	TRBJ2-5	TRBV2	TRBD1	CASRPRDRAIETQYF	TGTGCCAGCAGACCTAGGGACAGGGCTATAGAGACCCAGTACTTC
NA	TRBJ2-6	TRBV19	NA	CASSIDGSSGANVLTF	TGTGCCAGTAGTATAGACGGGAGCTCTGGGGCCAACGTCCTGACTTTC
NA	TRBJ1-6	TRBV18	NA	CASSPSVGRSPLHF	TGTGCCAGCTCACCATCGGTCGGTAGATCACCCCTCCACTTT
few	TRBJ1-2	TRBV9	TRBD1	CASSVEGGTAYGYTF	TGTGCCAGCAGCGTCGAAGGTGGGACAGCCTATGGCTACACCTTC
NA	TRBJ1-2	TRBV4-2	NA	CASSQSGNGQQNGYTF	TGTGCCAGCAGCCAATCGGGTAACGGACAGCAAAATGGCTACACCTTC
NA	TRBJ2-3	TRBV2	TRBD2	CASSTGLVTDTQYF	TGTGCCAGCAGTACGGGACTAGTCACAGATACGCAGTATTTT
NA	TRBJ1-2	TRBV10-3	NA	CAISEVVGYTF	TGTGCCATCAGTGAAGTAGTAGGCTACACCTTC
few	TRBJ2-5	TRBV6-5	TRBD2	CASSSVRAGGQETQYF	TGTGCCAGCAGTTCCGTCAGGGCGGGAGGGCAAGAGACCCAGTACTTC
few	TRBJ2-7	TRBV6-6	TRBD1	CASRYTGVVYEQYF	TGTGCCAGCAGATACACAGGGGTAGTCTACGAGCAGTACTTC
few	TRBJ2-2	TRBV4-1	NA	CASSQAQSFTGELFF	TGCGCCAGCAGCCAAGCGCAGTCGTTCACCGGGGAGCTGTTTTTT
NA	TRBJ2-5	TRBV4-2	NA	CASSQELFPETQYF	TGTGCCAGCAGCCAAGAACTGTTTCCAGAGACCCAGTACTTC
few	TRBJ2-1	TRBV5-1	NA	CASSLAGGRNEQFF	TGCGCCAGCAGCTTGGCCGGGGGAAGGAACGAGCAGTTCTTC
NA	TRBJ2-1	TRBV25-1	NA	CASSGSGNEQFF	TGTGCCAGCAGTGGCTCCGGGAATGAGCAGTTCTTC